This T cell receptor (beta chain) was recorded in a study of identical twins. Germline CDR1 SGDLS, CDR2 YYNGEE. V was clipped by 0 bases and J by 6 bases; unmatched bases: 3. The length of the CDR3 is 15 residues. Using its own MiXCR run on the 5' RACE reads, TCRdb lists one record per CDR3 protein. The sample contains under 350,000 distinct CDR3 sequences, less than 9.5% of which appear only once. These data also formed part of another study, on yellow fever vaccine responses in identical twins.

The material sequenced was CD8+ T cells sorted from blood. V usage is TRBV9 and J usage is TRBJ2-1; TRBD2 agrees at 10 bases. This sequence was found in a woman aged 18 to 35 in good health. In DNA, the CDR3 is TGTGCCAGCAGCGTAGTTAGCGGGGGGATCAATGAGCAGTTCTTC. This encodes CASSVVSGGINEQFF.